A selection of T cell receptor beta chains follows, all from one sample in a study of technical replicates of blood from several donors. Data came from immunoSEQ multiplex PCR; TCRdb stores just in-frame clones and leaves some out. Among approximately 75,000 clones listed, around 97% were seen once. The sequenced sample was T cells isolated from PBMCs. These receptor sequences come from a human donor in good health. Each CDR3 is given with its conserved first and last residue. The D gene is left open where the match is weak. Only part of the rows carry a size: once, few, many, or a class if the clone is expanded.

>14|TRBV6-5|TRBJ1-1|-|-
CASSYSEGDTEAFF
TGTGCCAGCAGTTACTCGGAAGGGGACACTGAAGCTTTCTTT
>16|TRBV12-5|TRBJ2-1|-|-
CASGLVTQGAYNEQFF
TGTGCTAGTGGTTTGGTAACACAGGGAGCCTACAATGAGCAGTTCTTC
>13|TRBV19|TRBJ1-5|-|-
CASSQISNQPQHF
TGTGCCAGTAGCCAGATAAGCAATCAGCCCCAGCATTTT
>16|TRBV27|TRBJ2-3|TRBD2|-
CASSVTSGKGPDTQYF
TGTGCCAGCAGTGTCACTAGCGGAAAAGGACCAGATACGCAGTATTTT
>15|TRBV27|TRBJ1-5|-|-
CASSPSMSSNQPQHF
TGTGCCAGCAGTCCCTCTATGTCTAGCAATCAGCCCCAGCATTTT
>13|TRBV5-4|TRBJ1-2|TRBD1|once
CASSLTGVDGYTF
TGTGCCAGCAGCTTAACAGGGGTCGACGGCTACACCTTC
>12|TRBV5-1|TRBJ1-2|-|-
CASSFSGDGYTF
TGCGCCAGCAGCTTTTCGGGGGATGGCTACACCTTC
>15|TRBV27|TRBJ2-5|-|-
CASSSGDMYQETQYF
TGTGCCAGCAGTTCAGGGGACATGTACCAAGAGACCCAGTACTTC
>14|TRBV28|TRBJ2-7|TRBD2|once
CASSPGTTPSEQYF
TGTGCCAGCAGTCCCGGGACTACCCCCTCCGAGCAGTACTTC
>15|TRBV15|TRBJ2-7|TRBD2|-
CATTTSLAGGLRQYF
TGTGCCACCACCACATCCCTAGCGGGAGGTTTAAGGCAGTACTTC
>13|TRBV19|TRBJ1-5|-|few
CASSTTEFQPQHF
TGTGCCAGTAGCACTACGGAATTTCAGCCCCAGCATTTT